The present entry profiles one TCR beta chain with its context. What it recognizes is unknown. The data stem from a study of naive and memory T cell subsets. The beta constant-region primer was an equimolar mix of two oligonucleotides covering TRBC1 and TRBC2. Four rounds of PCR amplified the ligated cDNA using nested alpha and beta constant-region primers plus SP2. TCRdb fed the UMI-ligation and nested PCR reads into MiXCR, producing one record per CDR3 protein. The sample contains about 150,000 distinct CDR3 sequences, 22% of which appear only once. Study-wide results and limits: Possibly reflecting memory cells re-expressing CD45RA, a few larger clonotypes occurred in naive repertoires, especially CD8. From naive to CM, EM and EMRA, diversity decreased and Gini increased.

Germline assignment: CDR1 MDHEN and CDR2 SYDVKM. The CDR3 length is 15 residues. Trimming left V 3 bases short and J 2 bases short, with 13 bases between. This sequence joins TRBV28 and TRBJ2-5, with D perhaps TRBD1 (5 bases). This clonotype was sampled from a human donor in good health. Sequencing was done on a sample of naive CD4+ T cells from blood. CDR3 region: CASSFSGASQETQYF. For the CDR3, the DNA is TGTGCCAGCAGTTTCTCTGGGGCGAGTCAAGAGACCCAGTACTTC.